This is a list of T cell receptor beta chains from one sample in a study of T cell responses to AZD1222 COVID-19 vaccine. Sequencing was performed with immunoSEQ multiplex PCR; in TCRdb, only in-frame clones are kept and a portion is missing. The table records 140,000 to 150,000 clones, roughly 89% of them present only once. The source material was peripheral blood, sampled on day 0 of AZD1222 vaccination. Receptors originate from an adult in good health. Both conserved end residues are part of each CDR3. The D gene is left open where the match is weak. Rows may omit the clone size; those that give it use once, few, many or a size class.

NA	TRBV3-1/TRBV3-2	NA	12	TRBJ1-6	TGTGCCAGCAGGTTCGGACCTAACCCCCTCCACTTT	CASRFGPNPLHF
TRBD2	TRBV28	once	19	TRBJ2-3	TGTGCCAGCAGTCCCCCCGGCCAGAGACTAGCGGGAGACACAGATACGCAGTATTTT	CASSPPGQRLAGDTDTQYF
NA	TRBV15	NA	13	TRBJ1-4	TGTGCCACCAGCAGAGGGTTGGACGAAAAACTGTTTTTT	CATSRGLDEKLFF
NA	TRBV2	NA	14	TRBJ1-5	TGTGCCAGCAGCCCAACACGAGGGGATCAGCCCCAGCATTTT	CASSPTRGDQPQHF
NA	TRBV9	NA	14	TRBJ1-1	TGTGCCAGCAGCGTAGCTTGGGAAAGCACTGAAGCTTTCTTT	CASSVAWESTEAFF
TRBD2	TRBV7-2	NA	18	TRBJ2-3	TGTGCCAGCAGCTCCCGACTAGCGGGAGGCGGGAGCACAGATACGCAGTATTTT	CASSSRLAGGGSTDTQYF
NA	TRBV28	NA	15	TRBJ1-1	TGTGCCAGCACCGAACGAGGGTGGAGTAACACTGAAGCTTTCTTT	CASTERGWSNTEAFF
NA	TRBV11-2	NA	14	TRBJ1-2	TGTGCCAGCAGCTTCGAACGGGCGTTCTATGGCTACACCTTC	CASSFERAFYGYTF
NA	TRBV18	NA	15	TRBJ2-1	TGTGCCAGCTCACCTGGGGAACCCTCCTACAATGAGCAGTTCTTC	CASSPGEPSYNEQFF
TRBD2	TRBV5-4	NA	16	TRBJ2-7	TGTGCCAGCAGCTTGGGAGGCACTAGCGGCGCATACGAGCAGTACTTC	CASSLGGTSGAYEQYF
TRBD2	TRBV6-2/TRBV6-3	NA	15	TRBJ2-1	TGTGCCAGCAGTTACACCAGCGGGAGCAGGGGTGAGCAGTTCTTC	CASSYTSGSRGEQFF
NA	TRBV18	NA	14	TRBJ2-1	TGTGCCAGCTCACCTCAGGGAGCCCACAATGAGCAGTTCTTC	CASSPQGAHNEQFF
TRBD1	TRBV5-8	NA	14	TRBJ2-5	TGTGCCAGCAGCTTGCCAGGGGGCCAAGAGACCCAGTACTTC	CASSLPGGQETQYF